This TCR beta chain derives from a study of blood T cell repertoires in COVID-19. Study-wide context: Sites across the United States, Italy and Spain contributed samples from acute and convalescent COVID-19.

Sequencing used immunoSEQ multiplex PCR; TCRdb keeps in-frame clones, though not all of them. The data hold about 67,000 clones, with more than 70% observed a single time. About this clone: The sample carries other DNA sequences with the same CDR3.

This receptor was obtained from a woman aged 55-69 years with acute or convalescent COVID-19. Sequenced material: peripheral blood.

CDR3 DNA sequence: TGTGCCAGCAGTTTTTCAGGGGTAGAGACCCAGTACTTC. It translates to CASSFSGVETQYF. This chain joins TRBV12-3 or TRBV12-4 and TRBJ2-5; TRBD1 is a possible D gene (6 bases). This CDR3 has 13 residues. Trimming removed 3 bases at V and 4 bases at J, with 9 bases between.